The clone carrying this T cell receptor beta chain was counted a single time. This specimen belongs to a study of blood T cell repertoires in COVID-19. Study at large: Nucleic acid was either cDNA or gDNA, and it came from T cells, B-cell-depleted T cells, or PBMCs.

The CDR3 is made up of 12 amino acids. Germline CDR1 and CDR2: MNHEY and SVGEGT. Trimming left V 4 bases short and J 4 bases short, with 5 bases between. In the authors' methods: The authors estimated nucleated cell counts from reference gene primer amplification. Here immunoSEQ multiplex PCR was the method, and the copy in TCRdb shows in-frame clones only, minus some. V and J calls and clone size are as listed in that table; D and trimming were resolved from the DNA. The sample shows approximately 220,000 clones, roughly 84% of them seen only once. Recruits, aged roughly 18 to 100 years, lived in 25 or so US areas. Cohort 3 recovered donors had two negative PCRs, clearance, or symptom resolution.

The receptor's source is a middle-aged woman who had recovered from COVID-19. Input material: PBMCs or T cells enriched from blood (not recorded which). This chain connects TRBV6-2 or TRBV6-3 to TRBJ1-5; no definite D call. CDR3 region: CASSFGNQPQHF. The CDR3 DNA is TGTGCCAGCAGTTTCGGGAATCAGCCCCAGCATTTT.